This paragraph reports one T cell receptor beta chain. Other DNA variants within this sample encode the same CDR3. This record comes from a study of control samples from healthy donors and cancer patients. Germline CDR1 is SGHAT and CDR2 is FQNNGV. V shed 4 bases, J shed 5 bases, and the junction held 10 bases outside the gene matches. The CDR3 is made up of 16 amino acids. Some clones are missing from TCRdb's copy, which holds only in-frame ones; the method was immunoSEQ multiplex PCR. The data contain 30,000 or so clones, approximately 93% of them singletons. The receptor was derived from a man aged 55 to 70 in good health. The chain has TRBV11-2 and TRBJ2-5; 10 bases line up with TRBD2. The sequenced material came from blood. Here the CDR3 DNA reads TGTGCCAGCAGCTGGGGGCAGCGGGGGGGCCGGGAGACCCAGTACTTC. Translation gives CASSWGQRGGRETQYF.